Below, 6 T cell receptor beta chains from the same sample are listed, as sequenced in a study of T-cell memory formation after mild COVID-19. TCRdb used MiXCR to reprocess the 5' RACE reads, holding one entry per CDR3 protein. The table records some 150,000 distinct CDR3 sequences, 15% to 20% of them present only once. Material: PBMCs or a T cell subset sorted from them (not recorded which). These receptor sequences come from an adult woman who had mild COVID-19 (a few samples of this study predate the infection). Cell type and time point are not known.

This clonotype was counted many times. The rearrangement links TRBV10-3 to TRBJ2-3; 13 bases map to TRBD2. The CDR3 covers 20 residues. Germline V CDR1 and CDR2: ENHRY, SYGVKD. The ends lost 0 bases at V and 1 base at J; junction bases unmatched: 10. The CDR3 nucleotides are TGTGCCATCAGTGAGTCCCCGACTAGCGGGGGGCGGAGTGGCACAGATACGCAGTATTTT. This gives the protein CAISESPTSGGRSGTDTQYF.

This chain connects TRBV29-1 to TRBJ1-1; unclear D gene. V gave up 4 bases and J gave up 10 bases, with 10 bases separating them. The CDR3 has 10 residues. CDR1 SQVTM and CDR2 ANQGSEA come from the germline V gene. The CDR3 coding sequence is TGCAGCGTTGGGCTAGGCGGAGCTTTCTTT. Translating gives CSVGLGGAFF.

The rearrangement uses TRBV5-1 and TRBJ2-1, with 10 bases lining up with TRBD1. Unmatched junction bases numbered 3, after V lost 4 bases and J lost 5 bases. CDR3 length equals 14 residues. Germline V gives CDR1 SGHRS, CDR2 YFSETQ. CDR3: CASSPGTGDNEQFF. The DNA for the CDR3 is TGCGCCAGCAGCCCCGGGACAGGGGACAATGAGCAGTTCTTC. The complete variable domain, with remaining parts taken from reference TRBV5-1 and TRBJ2-1, reads KAGVTQTPRYLIKTRGQQVTLSCSPISGHRSVSWYQQTPGQGLQFLFEYFSETQRNKGNFPGRFSGRQFSNSRSEMNVSTLELGDSALYLCASSPGTGDNEQFFGPGTRLTVL.

This chain joins TRBV2 and TRBJ2-7; 8 bases fit TRBD1. The CDR3 covers 15 residues. V shed 4 bases, J shed 2 bases, and the junction held 7 bases outside the gene matches. Germline loops: CDR1 SNHLY, CDR2 FYNNEI. CDR3 sequence reads: CASSVQGQGAYEQYF. The CDR3 DNA sequence: TGTGCCAGCAGTGTCCAAGGACAGGGTGCCTACGAGCAGTACTTC. Looking up the rest from reference TRBV2 and TRBJ2-7 gives the full variable domain: EPEVTQTPSHQVTQMGQEVILRCVPISNHLYFYWYRQILGQKVEFLVSFYNNEISEKSEIFDDQFSVERPDGSNFTLKIRSTKLEDSAMYFCASSVQGQGAYEQYFGPGTRLTVT.

This clonotype has only a few counts. The J gene is TRBJ2-5, the V gene TRBV7-8; the D call may be TRBD1 or TRBD2 (5 bases each). The V and J ends lost 8 bases and 3 bases respectively, with 19 bases between them. The CDR3 is made up of 15 amino acids. Looked up from germline, CDR1 is SGHVS and CDR2 is FQNEAQ. The chain's CDR3 is CASDSTGWEKETQYF. The CDR3 DNA follows: TGTGCCAGCGATAGTACAGGCTGGGAGAAAGAGACCCAGTACTTC.

This clonotype has a handful of counts. The rearrangement joins TRBV9 to TRBJ2-1, with a weak D call TRBD2 (5 bases). The germline V gene has CDR1 SGDLS and CDR2 YYNGEE. The ends were cut back, 2 bases at V and 2 bases at J, with 8 bases in the middle. This CDR3 is 14 amino acids long. The CDR3 nucleotides are TGTGCCAGCAGCGTTTCGGGGACCTACAATGAGCAGTTCTTC. Its translation is CASSVSGTYNEQFF. Based on the CDR3 plus reference TRBV9 and TRBJ2-1, the full variable domain is DSGVTQTPKHLITATGQRVTLRCSPRSGDLSVYWYQQSLDQGLQFLIQYYNGEERAKGNILERFSAQQFPDLHSELNLSSLELGDSALYFCASSVSGTYNEQFFGPGTRLTVL.